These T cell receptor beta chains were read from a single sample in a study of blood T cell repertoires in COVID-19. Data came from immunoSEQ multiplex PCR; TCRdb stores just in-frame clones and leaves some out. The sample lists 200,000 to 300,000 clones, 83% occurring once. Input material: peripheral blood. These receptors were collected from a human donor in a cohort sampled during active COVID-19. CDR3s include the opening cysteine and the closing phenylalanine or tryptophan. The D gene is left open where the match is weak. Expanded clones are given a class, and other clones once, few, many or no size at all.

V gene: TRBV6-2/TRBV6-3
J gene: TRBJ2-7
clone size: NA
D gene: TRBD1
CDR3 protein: CASSYGRGPTYEQYF
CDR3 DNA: TGTGCCAGCAGTTACGGCAGGGGGCCCACCTACGAGCAGTACTTC

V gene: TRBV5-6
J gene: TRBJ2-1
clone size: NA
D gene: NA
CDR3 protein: CASSSGVVSYNEQFF
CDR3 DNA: TGTGCCAGCAGCTCGGGGGTGGTATCCTACAATGAGCAGTTCTTC

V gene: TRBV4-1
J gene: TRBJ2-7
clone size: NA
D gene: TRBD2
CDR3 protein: CASSQEVGLAGVPLYEQYF
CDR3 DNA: TGCGCCAGCAGCCAAGAAGTGGGACTAGCGGGTGTGCCCCTTTACGAGCAGTACTTC

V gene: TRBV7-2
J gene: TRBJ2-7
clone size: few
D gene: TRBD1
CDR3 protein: CASSPRQGAGEQYF
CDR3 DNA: TGTGCCAGCAGCCCCCGACAGGGGGCGGGGGAGCAGTACTTC

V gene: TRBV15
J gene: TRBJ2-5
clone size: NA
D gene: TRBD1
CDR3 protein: CATSSRDRGQTQYF
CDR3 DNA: TGTGCCACCAGCAGCCGGGACAGGGGGCAGACCCAGTACTTC

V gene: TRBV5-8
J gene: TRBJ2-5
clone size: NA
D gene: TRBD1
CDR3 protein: CASSLGLVGQGQETQYF
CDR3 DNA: TGTGCCAGCAGCTTGGGTCTAGTCGGACAGGGCCAAGAGACCCAGTACTTC

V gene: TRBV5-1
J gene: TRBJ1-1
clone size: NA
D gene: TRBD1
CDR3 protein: CASSRDRGLNTEAFF
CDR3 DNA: TGCGCCAGCAGCCGGGACAGAGGATTGAACACTGAAGCTTTCTTT

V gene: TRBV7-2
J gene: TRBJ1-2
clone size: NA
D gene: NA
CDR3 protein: CASSLASRSTF
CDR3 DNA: TGTGCCAGCAGCTTAGCTTCACGGTCCACCTTC

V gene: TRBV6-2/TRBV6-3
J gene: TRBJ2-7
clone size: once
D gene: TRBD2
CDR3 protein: CASSYRAGGPGVQYF
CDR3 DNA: TGTGCCAGCAGTTACCGCGCGGGAGGGCCAGGCGTGCAGTACTTC

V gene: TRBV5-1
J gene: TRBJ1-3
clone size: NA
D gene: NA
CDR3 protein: CASSGGNSGNTIYF
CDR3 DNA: TGCGCCAGCAGTGGGGGGAATTCGGGAAACACCATATATTTT

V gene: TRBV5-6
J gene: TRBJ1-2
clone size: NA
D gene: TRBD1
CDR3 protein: CASSLVDQGAQSYTF
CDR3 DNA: TGTGCCAGCAGCTTGGTGGACCAGGGGGCACAAAGCTACACCTTC

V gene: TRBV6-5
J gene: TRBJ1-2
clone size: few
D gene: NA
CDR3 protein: CASSWQGSYGYTF
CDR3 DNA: TGTGCCAGCAGTTGGCAGGGTAGCTATGGCTACACCTTC

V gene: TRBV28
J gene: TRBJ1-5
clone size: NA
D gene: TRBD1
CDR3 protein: CASTSPQGFNQPQHF
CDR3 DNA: TGTGCCAGCACCAGTCCACAGGGGTTCAATCAGCCCCAGCATTTT

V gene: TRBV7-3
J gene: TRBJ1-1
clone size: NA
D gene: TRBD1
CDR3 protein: CASSLGYEQGEEAFF
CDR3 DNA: TGTGCCAGCAGCTTAGGCTACGAACAGGGGGAAGAAGCTTTCTTT

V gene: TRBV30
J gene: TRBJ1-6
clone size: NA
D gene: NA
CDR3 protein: CAWRGSEGHDSPLHF
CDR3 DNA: TGTGCCTGGAGGGGCTCGGAGGGGCACGATTCACCCCTCCACTTT

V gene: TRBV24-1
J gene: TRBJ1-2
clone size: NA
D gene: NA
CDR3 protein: CATSAKTDNYGYTF
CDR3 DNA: TGTGCCACCAGTGCGAAGACAGATAACTATGGCTACACCTTC

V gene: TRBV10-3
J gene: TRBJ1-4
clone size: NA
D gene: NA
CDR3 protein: CAISEAGNEKLFF
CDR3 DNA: TGTGCCATCAGTGAGGCGGGGAATGAAAAACTGTTTTTT

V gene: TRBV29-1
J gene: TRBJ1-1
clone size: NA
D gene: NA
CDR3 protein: CSGDTGQNTEAFF
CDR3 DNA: TGCAGCGGTGATACGGGACAGAACACTGAAGCTTTCTTT

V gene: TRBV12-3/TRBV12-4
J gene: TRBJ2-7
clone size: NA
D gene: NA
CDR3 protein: CASSLAGSYEQYF
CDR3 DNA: TGTGCCAGCAGTTTGGCGGGGTCCTACGAGCAGTACTTC

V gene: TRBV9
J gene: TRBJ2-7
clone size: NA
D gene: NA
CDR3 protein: CASSTKGGSYEQYF
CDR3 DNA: TGTGCCAGCAGCACTAAAGGAGGATCCTACGAGCAGTACTTC

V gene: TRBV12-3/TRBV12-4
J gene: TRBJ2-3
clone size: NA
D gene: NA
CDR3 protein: CASSQGSSDTQYF
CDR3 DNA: TGTGCCAGCAGCCAGGGGTCTTCAGATACGCAGTATTTT

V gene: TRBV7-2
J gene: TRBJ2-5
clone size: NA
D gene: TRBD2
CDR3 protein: CASSQNLAGFQETQYF
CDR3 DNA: TGTGCCAGCAGCCAAAACCTAGCGGGCTTCCAAGAGACCCAGTACTTC

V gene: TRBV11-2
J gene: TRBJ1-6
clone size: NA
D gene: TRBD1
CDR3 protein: CASSLETGSSSYNSPLHF
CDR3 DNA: TGTGCCAGCAGCTTAGAGACAGGGTCGAGCTCCTATAATTCACCCCTCCACTTT

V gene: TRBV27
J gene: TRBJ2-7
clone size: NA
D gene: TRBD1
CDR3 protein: CASRRDRGSYEQYF
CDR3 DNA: TGTGCCAGCAGGCGCGACAGGGGCTCCTACGAGCAGTACTTC

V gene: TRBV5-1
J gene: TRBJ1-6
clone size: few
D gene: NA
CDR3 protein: CASSSDSYNSPLHF
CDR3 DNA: TGCGCCAGCAGCTCGGACAGCTATAATTCACCCCTCCACTTT

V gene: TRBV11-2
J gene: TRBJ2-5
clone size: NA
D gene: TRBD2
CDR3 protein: CASSIGTSGETQYF
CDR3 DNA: TGTGCCAGCAGCATCGGGACTAGCGGGGAGACCCAGTACTTC

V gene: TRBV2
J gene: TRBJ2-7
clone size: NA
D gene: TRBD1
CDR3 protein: CASRGQGTGTLYEQYF
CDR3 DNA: TGTGCCAGCAGGGGACAGGGGACGGGAACCCTCTACGAGCAGTACTTC

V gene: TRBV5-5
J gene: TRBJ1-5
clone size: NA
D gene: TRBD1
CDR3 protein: CASSLQGSRNQPQHF
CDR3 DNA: TGTGCCAGCAGCTTACAGGGGTCCCGCAATCAGCCCCAGCATTTT

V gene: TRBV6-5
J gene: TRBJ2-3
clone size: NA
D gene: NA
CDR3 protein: CASSRGLGTGMTQYF
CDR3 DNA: TGTGCCAGCAGCCGAGGACTAGGGACAGGAATGACGCAGTATTTT

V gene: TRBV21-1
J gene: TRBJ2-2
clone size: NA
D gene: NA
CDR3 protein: CASSWDRGAGELFF
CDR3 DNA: TGTGCCAGCTCGTGGGACAGGGGGGCCGGGGAGCTGTTTTTT

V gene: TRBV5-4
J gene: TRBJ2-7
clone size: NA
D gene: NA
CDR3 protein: CASSFGGPGAYEQYF
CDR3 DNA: TGTGCCAGCAGCTTTGGTGGGCCGGGGGCCTACGAGCAGTACTTC

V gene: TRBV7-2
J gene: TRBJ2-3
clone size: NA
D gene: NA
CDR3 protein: CASSSRRLALDLTDTQYF
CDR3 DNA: TGTGCCAGCAGCTCCCGGCGCCTTGCACTAGATCTAACAGATACGCAGTATTTT

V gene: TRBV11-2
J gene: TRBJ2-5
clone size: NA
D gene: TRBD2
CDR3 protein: CASSLNSGVQETQYF
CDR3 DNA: TGTGCCAGCAGCTTGAATAGCGGGGTCCAAGAGACCCAGTACTTC

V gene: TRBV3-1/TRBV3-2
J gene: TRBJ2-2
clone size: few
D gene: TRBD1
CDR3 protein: CASSLVVRGPDTGELFF
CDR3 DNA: TGTGCCAGCAGCCTCGTGGTAAGGGGGCCCGACACCGGGGAGCTGTTTTTT

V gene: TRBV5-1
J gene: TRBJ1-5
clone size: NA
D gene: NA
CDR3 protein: CASSLGGDQPQHF
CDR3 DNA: TGCGCCAGCAGCTTGGGGGGGGATCAGCCCCAGCATTTT

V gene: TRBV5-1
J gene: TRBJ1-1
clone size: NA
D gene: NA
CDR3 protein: CASERPDGARQAFF
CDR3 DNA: TGCGCCAGCGAGAGACCCGACGGAGCGAGACAAGCTTTCTTT

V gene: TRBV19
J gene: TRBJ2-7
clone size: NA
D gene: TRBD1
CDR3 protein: CASSSHRQGAEEQYF
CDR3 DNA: TGTGCCAGTAGTAGTCACCGACAGGGGGCGGAGGAGCAGTACTTC

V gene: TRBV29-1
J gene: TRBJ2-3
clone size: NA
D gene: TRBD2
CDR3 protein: CSAGGGSDTQYF
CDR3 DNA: TGCAGCGCTGGGGGGGGATCAGATACGCAGTATTTT

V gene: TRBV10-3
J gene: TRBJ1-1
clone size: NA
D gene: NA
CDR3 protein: CASGQELNTEAFF
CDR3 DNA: TGTGCCTCTGGGCAGGAATTGAACACTGAAGCTTTCTTT

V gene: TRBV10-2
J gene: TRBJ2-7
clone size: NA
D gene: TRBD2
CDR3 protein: CASSDPGGRYEQYF
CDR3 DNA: TGCGCCAGCAGTGACCCGGGGGGGCGGTACGAGCAGTACTTC